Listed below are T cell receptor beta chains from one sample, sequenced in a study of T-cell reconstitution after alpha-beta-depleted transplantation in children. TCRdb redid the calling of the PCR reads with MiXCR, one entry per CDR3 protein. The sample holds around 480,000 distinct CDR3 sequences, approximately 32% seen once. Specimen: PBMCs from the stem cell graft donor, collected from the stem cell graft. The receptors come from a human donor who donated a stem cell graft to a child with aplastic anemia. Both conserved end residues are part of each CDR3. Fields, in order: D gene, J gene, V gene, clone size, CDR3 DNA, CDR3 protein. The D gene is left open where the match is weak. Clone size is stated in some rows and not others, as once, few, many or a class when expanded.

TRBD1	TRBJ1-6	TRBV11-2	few	TGTGCCAGCAGTACCATGACAGGGGGAATCACCCTCCACTTT	CASSTMTGGITLHF
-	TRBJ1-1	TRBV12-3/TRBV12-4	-	TGTGCCAGCAGTTTAGCACTCAGCCATCGGAACACTGAAGCTTTCTTT	CASSLALSHRNTEAFF
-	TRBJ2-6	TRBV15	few	TGTGCCACCAGCAGAGAGTTCGGCTCTGGGGCCAACGTCCTGACTTTC	CATSREFGSGANVLTF
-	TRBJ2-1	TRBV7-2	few	TGTGCCAGCGGATTTATGAGCTCCTACAATGAGCAGTTCTTC	CASGFMSSYNEQFF
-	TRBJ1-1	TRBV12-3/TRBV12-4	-	TGTGCCAGCAGCTACCACGAGGCCTCTAATTCTGAAGCTTTCTTT	CASSYHEASNSEAFF
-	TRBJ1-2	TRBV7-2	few	TGTGCCAGCAGCCCCCAGGCAGGCACTTATGGCTACACCTTC	CASSPQAGTYGYTF
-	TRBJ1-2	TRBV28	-	TGTGCCAGCAGCCGCGGGGCTGCCGGCTACACCTTC	CASSRGAAGYTF
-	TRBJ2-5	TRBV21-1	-	TGTGCCAGCAGCAAACGCCGGGTAGGGGTGGAGACCCAGTACTTC	CASSKRRVGVETQYF
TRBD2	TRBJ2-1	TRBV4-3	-	TGCGCCAGCAGCCAGGGGTTTTCAGCTAGCGGGAGGGGTGGGAGTGAGCAGTTCTTC	CASSQGFSASGRGGSEQFF
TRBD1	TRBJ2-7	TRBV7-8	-	TGTGCCAGCAGCTTACCAATAGACAGGGTTCTAGCATACGAGCAGTACTTC	CASSLPIDRVLAYEQYF
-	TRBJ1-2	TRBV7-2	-	TGTGCCAGCAGCTTTTCGAGTTTGGGGGGCGGTCTATTTGGCTACACCTTC	CASSFSSLGGGLFGYTF
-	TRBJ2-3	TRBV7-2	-	TGTGCCAGCACCTGGGTGTGGGGATCGGATACGCAGTATTTT	CASTWVWGSDTQYF
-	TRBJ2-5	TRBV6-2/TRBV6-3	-	TGTGCCAGCAGTTACGCGGGTACTGCCGGGGAGACCCAGTACTTC	CASSYAGTAGETQYF
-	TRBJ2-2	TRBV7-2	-	TGTGCCAGCAGCTCAAGGGACCCCACGAACACCGGGGAGCTGTTTTTT	CASSSRDPTNTGELFF
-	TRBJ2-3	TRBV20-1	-	TGCAGTGCCCTCGGGGGAGTTAGAAATACGCAGTATTTT	CSALGGVRNTQYF
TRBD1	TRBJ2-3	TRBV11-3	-	TGTGCCAGCAGCTCCACAGGGGGCAGGCGCACAGATACGCAGTATTTT	CASSSTGGRRTDTQYF
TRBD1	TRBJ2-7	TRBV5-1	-	TGCGCCAGCAGCCTTTTCACACAGGGGGCCCACGAGCAGTACTTC	CASSLFTQGAHEQYF
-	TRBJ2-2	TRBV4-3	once	TGCGCCAGCAGCCAAGATCGGGTCGGGACCGGGGAGCTGTTTTTT	CASSQDRVGTGELFF
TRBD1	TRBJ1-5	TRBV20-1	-	TGCAGTGCTAGAGAGACAGGGATAGAAAATCAGCCCCAGCATTTT	CSARETGIENQPQHF
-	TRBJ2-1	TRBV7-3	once	TGTGCCAGCAGCCCAGGGTTTGGTAGCGGAGCCTACAATGAGCAGTTCTTC	CASSPGFGSGAYNEQFF
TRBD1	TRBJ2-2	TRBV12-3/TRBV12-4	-	TGTGCCAGCAGACCCTGGACAGGGGAGAACACCGGGGAGCTGTTTTTT	CASRPWTGENTGELFF
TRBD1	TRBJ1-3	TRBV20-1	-	TGCAGTGCTTCGACAGGGGCAGTAAACACCATATATTTT	CSASTGAVNTIYF
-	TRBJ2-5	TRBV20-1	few	TGCAGTGCCAACCTTCGGCTAGCGGTTTACCTGGGGGCAGAGACCCAGTACTTC	CSANLRLAVYLGAETQYF
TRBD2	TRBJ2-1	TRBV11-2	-	TGTGCCAGCAGCCTACCTCCCTTTGCGGGAGACAGCCCCTCGGATGAGCAGTTCTTC	CASSLPPFAGDSPSDEQFF
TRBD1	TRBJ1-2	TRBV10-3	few	TGTGCCATCCTCGGACAGGGAAAGGATGGCTACACCTTC	CAILGQGKDGYTF
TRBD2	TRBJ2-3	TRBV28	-	TGTGCCAGCAGTTCATATCCGGGACTAGCGGGAGGAACAGATACGCAGTATTTT	CASSSYPGLAGGTDTQYF
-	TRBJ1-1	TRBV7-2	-	TGTGCCAGCAGCCCCGGGATTACGACTGAAGCTTTCTTT	CASSPGITTEAFF
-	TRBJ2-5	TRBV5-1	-	TGCGCCAGCAGCTTTAGCGACGGATCATCGACCCAGTACTTC	CASSFSDGSSTQYF
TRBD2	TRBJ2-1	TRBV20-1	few	TGCAGTGCTAGCCCGACTAGCGGGAGGGTAGGGAATGAGCAGTTCTTC	CSASPTSGRVGNEQFF
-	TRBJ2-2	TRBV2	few	TGTGCCAGCAGTGCGTGGGGAGACACCGGGGAGCTGTTTTTT	CASSAWGDTGELFF
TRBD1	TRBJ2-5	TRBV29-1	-	TGCAGCGTTGATTTCACAGGGGGCGGTGAGACCCAGTACTTC	CSVDFTGGGETQYF
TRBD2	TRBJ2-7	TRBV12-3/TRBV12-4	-	TGTGCCAGCAGCATAGGGCTAGCGGGAGAGTTGCTGCAGCAGTACTTC	CASSIGLAGELLQQYF
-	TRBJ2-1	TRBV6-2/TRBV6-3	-	TGTGCCAGCAGTCGAGGCATGGTAAGGATGCAAAACAATGAGCAGTTCTTC	CASSRGMVRMQNNEQFF
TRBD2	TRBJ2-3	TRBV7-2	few	TGTGCCAGCAGCCCGCGGACTAGCGCGGATACGCAGTATTTT	CASSPRTSADTQYF
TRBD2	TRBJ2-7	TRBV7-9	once	TGTGCCAGCAGCAACGCGGGAGCAACCTACGAGCAGTACTTC	CASSNAGATYEQYF
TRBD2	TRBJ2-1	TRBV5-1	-	TGCGCCAGCAGCTTGGATACTAGCGGGAGCTTCAATGAGCAGTTCTTC	CASSLDTSGSFNEQFF
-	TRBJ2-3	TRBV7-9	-	TGTGCCAGCAGCATAGATGCCGGTACGCAGTATTTT	CASSIDAGTQYF
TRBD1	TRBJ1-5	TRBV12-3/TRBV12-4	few	TGTGCCAGCAGCAGACAGGGTTATAGCAATCAGCCCCAGCATTTT	CASSRQGYSNQPQHF
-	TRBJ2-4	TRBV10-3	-	TGTGCCATCAGTGAGGAGGGAGTGGCAAAAAACATTCAGTACTTC	CAISEEGVAKNIQYF
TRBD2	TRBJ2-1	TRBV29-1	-	TGCAGCGTTGTCTGGGGCGGGAGGGGAAATGAGCAGTTCTTC	CSVVWGGRGNEQFF
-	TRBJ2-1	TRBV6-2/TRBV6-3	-	TGTGCCAGCAGTTACGTGGACTTTGCCTACAATGAGCAGTTCTTC	CASSYVDFAYNEQFF
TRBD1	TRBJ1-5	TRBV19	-	TGTGCCAGTAGTATCATCCGGGACAGAAATCAGCCCCAGCATTTT	CASSIIRDRNQPQHF
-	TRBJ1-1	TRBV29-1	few	TGCAGCGTTGAACCAGCCGCAGCTTTCTTT	CSVEPAAAFF
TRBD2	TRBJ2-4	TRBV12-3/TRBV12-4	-	TGTGCCAGCAGTTCCGGTAGGGGTAGCGGGAGGGAAATATTAGCCAAAAACATTCAGTACTTC	CASSSGRGSGREILAKNIQYF
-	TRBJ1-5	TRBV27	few	TGTGCCAGCAGTTCAGCGGGGCTGGGGCCCCAGCATTTT	CASSSAGLGPQHF
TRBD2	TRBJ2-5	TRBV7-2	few	TGTGCCAGCAGCTCTTGGGGACTAGGTGCAGAGACCCAGTACTTC	CASSSWGLGAETQYF
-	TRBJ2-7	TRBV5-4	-	TGTGCCAGCAGCCCCAGGGGAGACAACTACGAGCAGTACTTC	CASSPRGDNYEQYF
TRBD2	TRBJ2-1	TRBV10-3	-	TGTGCCATCAGTGATCGGGGCCCGACTAGCGGGATTGACCATGAGCAGTTCTTC	CAISDRGPTSGIDHEQFF
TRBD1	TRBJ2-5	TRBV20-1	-	TGCAGTGCTAGTCGGACAGGGGCACAAGAGACCCAGTACTTC	CSASRTGAQETQYF
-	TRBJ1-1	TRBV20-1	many	TGCAGTGCTCCACAGGGAAACACTGAAGCTTTCTTT	CSAPQGNTEAFF
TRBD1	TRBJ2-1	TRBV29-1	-	TGCAGCGTTGATTTAGGGACAGGGGTCAATGAGCAGTTCTTC	CSVDLGTGVNEQFF
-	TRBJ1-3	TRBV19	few	TGTGCCAGTAGTTTGCTTCCTACACCCTCTGGAAACACCATATATTTT	CASSLLPTPSGNTIYF
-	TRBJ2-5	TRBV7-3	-	TGTGCCAGCAGCTTAATAGCGTTTTCGGGGGAGACCCAGTACTTC	CASSLIAFSGETQYF
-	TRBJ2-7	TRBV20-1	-	TGCAGTGCTAGAGGTAGTTACGAGCAGTACTTC	CSARGSYEQYF
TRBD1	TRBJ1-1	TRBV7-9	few	TGTGCCAGCAGCTCAGGACAGGGGAGCACTGAAGCTTTCTTT	CASSSGQGSTEAFF
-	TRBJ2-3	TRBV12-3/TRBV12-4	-	TGCGCCAGCAGGGAGGCAGATACGCAGTATTTT	CASREADTQYF
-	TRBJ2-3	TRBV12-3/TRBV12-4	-	TGTACCAGCAGTTTAGCTCTCCAGGGGCCAGATACGCAGTATTTT	CTSSLALQGPDTQYF
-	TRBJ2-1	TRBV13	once	TGTGCCAGCAGCTTAGTTCCGAAAGAGCAGTTCTTC	CASSLVPKEQFF
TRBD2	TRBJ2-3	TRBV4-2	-	TGTGCCAGCAGCCAGGACCGGGGGGGCACGAATACGCAGTATTTT	CASSQDRGGTNTQYF
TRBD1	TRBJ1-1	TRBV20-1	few	TGCAGTGCCTCCCGGTCGACGAACAGGGGCGCTTTCTTT	CSASRSTNRGAFF